This entry concerns a single T cell receptor beta chain. Its antigen remains unknown. This record belongs to a study of post-analysis software for immune sequencing data. Prepared TCR beta cDNA libraries contained unique molecular identifiers. TCRdb analysed the PCR reads with MiXCR anew, one entry per CDR3 protein. The sample holds about 820,000 distinct CDR3 sequences, approximately 50% seen once. Study-level points and caveats: Elevated frequency relative to controls characterized four or five TRBV segments in patients, TRBV5-6, TRBV5-1 and TRBV20-1 among them. Samples from a shared batch, those prepared together, strongly co-clustered by F measure. Compared with controls, patients showed significantly lower normalized Chao1 diversity.

This CDR3 is built from 15 residues. After removal of 3 bases from V and 6 bases from J, the junction contained 10 bases not matched to a gene. Germline-derived CDR1 and CDR2 are SGHRS and YFSETQ. This TCR was sampled from a girl under 18 with multiple sclerosis. The gene calls are TRBV5-1 and TRBJ2-7, with 9 bases that match TRBD1. The sample comprised blood. In DNA form, the CDR3 reads TGCGCCAGCAGCTCACTGACAGGGGGAGTGGGCGAGCAGTACTTC. Its translation is CASSSLTGGVGEQYF. Full variable domain (outside the CDR3, taken from reference TRBV5-1 and TRBJ2-7): KAGVTQTPRYLIKTRGQQVTLSCSPISGHRSVSWYQQTPGQGLQFLFEYFSETQRNKGNFPGRFSGRQFSNSRSEMNVSTLELGDSALYLCASSSLTGGVGEQYFGPGTRLTVT.